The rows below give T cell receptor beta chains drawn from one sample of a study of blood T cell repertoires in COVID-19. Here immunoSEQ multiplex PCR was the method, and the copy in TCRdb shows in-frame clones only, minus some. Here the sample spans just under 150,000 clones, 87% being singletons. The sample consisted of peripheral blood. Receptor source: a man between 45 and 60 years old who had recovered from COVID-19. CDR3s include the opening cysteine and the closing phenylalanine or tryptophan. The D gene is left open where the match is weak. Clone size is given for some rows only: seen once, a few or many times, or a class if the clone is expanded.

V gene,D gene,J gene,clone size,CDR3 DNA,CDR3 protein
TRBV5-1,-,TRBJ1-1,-,TGCGCCAGCAGCAACCCGACACGGAACACTGAAGCTTTCTTT,CASSNPTRNTEAFF
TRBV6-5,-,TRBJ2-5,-,TGTGCCAGCAGTTACCGCCTTACTTCGCTCAGGGAGACCCAGTACTTC,CASSYRLTSLRETQYF
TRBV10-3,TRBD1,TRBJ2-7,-,TGTGCCATCAACTCCGGGACAGGGGACTACGAGCAGTACTTC,CAINSGTGDYEQYF
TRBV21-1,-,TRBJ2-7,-,TGTGCCAGCAGCAATGGACAGGGGGTCTACGAGCAGTACTTC,CASSNGQGVYEQYF
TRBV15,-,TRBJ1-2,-,TGTGCCACCAGCAGTAGACAGAACAGAGTACAAGGTGGCTACACCTTC,CATSSRQNRVQGGYTF
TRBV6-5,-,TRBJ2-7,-,TGTGCCAGCAGTTCAGGGGGGGAGCAGTACTTC,CASSSGGEQYF
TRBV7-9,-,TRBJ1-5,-,TGTGCCAGCAGCGGCCCTCTCGTTCGGCCCCAGCATTTT,CASSGPLVRPQHF
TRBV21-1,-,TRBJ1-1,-,TGTGCCAGCAGCGGGCCCTGCGGAGACAGGGGAAGGAGCGGGGTTAGCACTGAAGCTTTCTTT,CASSGPCGDRGRSGVSTEAFF
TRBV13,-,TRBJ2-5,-,TGTGCCAGCAGCTCGACCAGGGGCTTTGGGGAGACCCAGTACTTC,CASSSTRGFGETQYF
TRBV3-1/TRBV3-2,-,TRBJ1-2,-,TGTGCCAGCAGCCAAGAGGGACTCTCGACTCTTGGCTACACCTTC,CASSQEGLSTLGYTF
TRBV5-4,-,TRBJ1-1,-,TGTGCCAGCAGCTGGTCAGGGAACGAAGCTTTCTTT,CASSWSGNEAFF
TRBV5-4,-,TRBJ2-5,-,TGTGCCAGCAGCTGGGACTCGCCCCGGGAGACCCAGTACTTC,CASSWDSPRETQYF
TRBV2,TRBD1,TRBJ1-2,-,TGTGCCAGCAGTAGAGACAGGGGGCGCGACGGCTACACCTTC,CASSRDRGRDGYTF
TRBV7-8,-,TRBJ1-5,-,TGTGCCAGCAGCTTAGGACAGATTCAACATAGCAATCAGCCCCAGCATTTT,CASSLGQIQHSNQPQHF
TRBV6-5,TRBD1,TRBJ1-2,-,TGTGCCAGCAGTAACAGGGGAGAGGCGAACTATGGCTACACCTTC,CASSNRGEANYGYTF
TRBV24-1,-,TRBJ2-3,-,TGTGCCACCAGCCAGGGTAGGATGGATACGCAGTATTTT,CATSQGRMDTQYF
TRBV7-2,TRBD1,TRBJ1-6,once,TGTGCCAGCAGGGGAGGCCAGGGGGCTTTGGTTAATTCACCCCTCCACTTT,CASRGGQGALVNSPLHF
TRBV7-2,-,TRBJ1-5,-,TGTGCCAGCAGCTTAGAGAGAGGTCTTTTTATCCGAGCCAATCAGCCCCAGCATTTT,CASSLERGLFIRANQPQHF
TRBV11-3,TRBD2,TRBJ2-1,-,TGTGCCAGCAGACTATTCTACCAGCGGGAGAATGAGCAGTTCTTC,CASRLFYQRENEQFF
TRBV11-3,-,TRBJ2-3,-,TGTGCCAGCAGCGCGGGGACGACTGATACGCAGTATTTT,CASSAGTTDTQYF
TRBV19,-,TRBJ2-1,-,TGTGCCAGTAGTTCCGGGGCCTACAATGAGCAGTTCTTC,CASSSGAYNEQFF
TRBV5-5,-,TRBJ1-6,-,TGTGCCAGCAGCTTGGTGAGCTCCTATAATTCACCCCTCCACTTT,CASSLVSSYNSPLHF
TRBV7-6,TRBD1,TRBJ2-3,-,TGTGCCAGCAGCTCGACCCCGGACAGGGGGAGGAAGACAGATACGCAGTATTTT,CASSSTPDRGRKTDTQYF
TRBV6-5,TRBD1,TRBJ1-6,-,TGTGCCAGCAGCTACACCCGACAGGGAAATTCACCCCTCCACTTT,CASSYTRQGNSPLHF
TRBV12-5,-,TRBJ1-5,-,TGTGCTAGTGGTTTGGGGTCGGAGGGCAATCAGCCCCAGCATTTT,CASGLGSEGNQPQHF
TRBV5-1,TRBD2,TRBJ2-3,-,TGCGCCAGCAGCTTGTCGGGCGGGGGGGCCATAGATACGCAGTATTTT,CASSLSGGGAIDTQYF
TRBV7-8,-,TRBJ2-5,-,TGTGCCAGCAGCCGACGACCCCAGGGTTCGATAGAGACCCAGTACTTC,CASSRRPQGSIETQYF
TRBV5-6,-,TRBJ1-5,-,TGTGCCAGCAGCTTGCGAGTAAATCAGCCCCAGCATTTT,CASSLRVNQPQHF
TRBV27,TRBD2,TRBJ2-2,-,TGTGCCAGCAGTTTTTCTAGCGGGGGGACGAACACCGGGGAGCTGTTTTTT,CASSFSSGGTNTGELFF
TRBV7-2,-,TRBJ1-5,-,TGTGCCAGCAGCTTATCCCCCAGGAGCAATCAGCCCCAGCATTTT,CASSLSPRSNQPQHF
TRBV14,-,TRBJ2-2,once,TGTGCCAGCAGCCAAAGGCGGCAGGGGACCCGGGAGCTGTTTTTT,CASSQRRQGTRELFF
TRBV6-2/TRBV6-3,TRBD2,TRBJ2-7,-,TGTGCCAGCAGTTCGACTAGCGGGGGAGATTCCTACGAGCAGTACTTC,CASSSTSGGDSYEQYF
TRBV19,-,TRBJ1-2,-,TGTGCCAGTAGTATTCTCAGGGGCAACTATGGCTACACCTTC,CASSILRGNYGYTF
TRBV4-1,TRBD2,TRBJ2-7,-,TGCGCCAGCAGCCAAACTAGCGGGGGACCCTACGAGCAGTACTTC,CASSQTSGGPYEQYF
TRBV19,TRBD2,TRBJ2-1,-,TGTGCCAGTAGTACTAGCGGGGGGGCCAATGAGCAGTTCTTC,CASSTSGGANEQFF
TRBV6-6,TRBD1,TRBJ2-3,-,TGTGCCAGCAATACAGGGGATCGCACAGATACGCAGTATTTT,CASNTGDRTDTQYF
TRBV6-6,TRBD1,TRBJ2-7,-,TGTGCCAGCAGTCAAGGGGACAGGGGTAACCTTTACGAGCAGTACTTC,CASSQGDRGNLYEQYF
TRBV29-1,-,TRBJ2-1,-,TGCAGCGTTTGTTTACAGGGTATCCCCAATGAGCAGTTCTTC,CSVCLQGIPNEQFF
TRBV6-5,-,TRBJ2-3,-,TGTGCCAGCAGCTGGGGGACTGATGCAGATACGCAGTATTTT,CASSWGTDADTQYF
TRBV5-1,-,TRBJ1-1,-,TGCGCCAGCAGCGTGGGGCCGGGGAGCACTGAAGCTTTCTTT,CASSVGPGSTEAFF
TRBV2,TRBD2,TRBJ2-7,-,TGTGCCAGCAGTGTGGTTAGGGAGGGCGAGCAGTACTTC,CASSVVREGEQYF
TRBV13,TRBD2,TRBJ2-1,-,TGTGCCAGCAGCAAACTTCTAGCGGGGAGAGGAGATGAGCAGTTCTTC,CASSKLLAGRGDEQFF
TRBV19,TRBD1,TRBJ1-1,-,TGTGCCAGTAGTACAGGACAGGAGGTGTCGGAAGCTTTCTTT,CASSTGQEVSEAFF
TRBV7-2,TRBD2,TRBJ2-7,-,TGTGCCAGCAGCCAAGCGGGGGTTCCCTACGAGCAGTACTTC,CASSQAGVPYEQYF
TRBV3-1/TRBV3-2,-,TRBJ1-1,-,TGTGCCAGCAGCCAGGAGATTCAGGGTAACACTGAAGCTTTCTTT,CASSQEIQGNTEAFF
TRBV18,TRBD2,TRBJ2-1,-,TGTGCCAGCTCACCGCCAATCCGGGACTACCACAATGAGCAGTTCTTC,CASSPPIRDYHNEQFF
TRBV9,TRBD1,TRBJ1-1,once,TGTGCCAGCAGCGCCGGACAGGGGGTGAACACTGAAGCTTTCTTT,CASSAGQGVNTEAFF
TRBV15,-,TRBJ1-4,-,TGTGCCACCAGCAGAGAACAGGGCCTGGGTAATGAAAAACTGTTTTTT,CATSREQGLGNEKLFF